This T cell receptor beta chain was sequenced for a study of spatial heterogeneity in lung cancer. Concerning this clonotype: Antigen unknown.

Germline-derived CDR1 and CDR2 are MNHEY and SVGAGI. The CDR3 extends over 13 amino acids. TCRdb analysed the 5' RACE reads with MiXCR anew, one entry per CDR3 protein. This table has more than 95,000 distinct CDR3 sequences, 9% to 15% appearing once. Whole-study results and caveats: Follow-up blood showed ubiquitous expanded tumor TCRs less than blood at resection did.

Time point described: blood at routine non-recurrence follow-up after resection. Unsorted tumor, nontumor lung tissue or cryopreserved PBMC supplied the whole RNA. The chain has TRBV6-5 and TRBJ2-7, with D possibly being TRBD2 (5 bases). The specimen comprised PBMCs, sampled at follow-up. This receptor was obtained from a male donor with early-stage non-small cell lung cancer. CDR3 bases: TGTGTCAGATCCCGGGATGCTATCTACGAGCAGTACTTC. It translates to CVRSRDAIYEQYF.